This T cell receptor (beta chain) was retrieved from a study of T cell responses to AZD1222 COVID-19 vaccine (dated by TCRdb to the early 2020s). For the study in its entirety: AZD1222 recipients with second doses at about 4 weeks or about 12 weeks were pooled, because spike-specific TCR depth and breadth did not differ between schedules. A total of 233 trial participants underwent TCR sequencing, of whom nearly 210 had received two doses of AZD1222 and roughly 26 had received two doses of the MenACWY control vaccine. Trial participants were enrolled by age into 18-55, 56-69 and 70-plus year subgroups, with roughly 160, 29 and 62 TCR-sequenced participants respectively.

Overall results and qualifications from the work: The 56-69-year group was small, and its depth increase did not reach significance, likely because of low power. Spike-specific TCR breadth and depth rose significantly after two AZD1222 doses compared with day 0 and with MenACWY recipients. Most participants were white British and females outnumbered males, and the authors suggested that clonal diversity may have been underestimated. Conclusions about previously exposed vaccinees are limited, since just six or seven AZD1222 recipients were seropositive for SARS-CoV-2 at baseline. Because no samples from the day 14 peak response were available, repertoires could be characterized only after the peak T cell response. Nearly half of unique spike-specific TCRs reportedly recognized epitopes outside regions mutated in the B.1.351 and B.1.1.7 variants. Vaccine-associated CD4 TCRs spanned the whole spike protein, with dominant responses in regions 160-218 and 743-854.

Compared with germline, V lacks 6 bases and J lacks 7 bases; bases without a gene match: 5. Via the germline V gene, CDR1 is MDHEN and CDR2 SYDVKM. The CDR3, cysteine through phenylalanine, is 14 amino acids long. Here the CDR3 DNA is all that survives: 42 bases in frame from base 1. A remark on this clone: What this receptor recognizes is not known. No much larger clone exists at a distance of one base, and base qualities are not known.

The CDR3 regions of human TCRbeta chains were analyzed by immunosequencing. Turning to the authors' computational methods: Repertoire TCRs were matched against a reference library of SARS-CoV-2-specific TCRs generated with the MIRA antigen-specificity platform. Breadth was defined as the fraction of unique TCRs that were SARS-CoV-2-associated, and depth was defined as the fraction of total T cells that were SARS-CoV-2-associated. Using the MIRA data, each spike-specific TCR was assigned both to the spike region to which the TCR was reactive and to a CD4 or CD8 class. Log10-transformed breadth and depth values were compared by one-way ANOVA with Sidak's multiple comparisons tests. Entries here come from immuneACCESS through TCRdb and include only in-frame sequences with V and J called. Some clones fail to appear in such tables; in the studies checked, an unresolved V gene covers under half of the shortfall, and the cause of the remainder is unknown. Clone size and the V and J calls come from that table; the DNA yielded D and trimming. This sample has roughly 160,000 clones in its table, and 90% of those were observed once. The ten largest clones capture approximately 1.5% of the sample.

The sample's time point label, decoded: baseline before first vaccination. Vaccinee samples were obtained from the UK trials COV001 and COV002, which included a single-blind randomized controlled phase 2/3 trial of AZD1222 (ChAdOx1 nCoV-19) in healthy adults. Trial participant PBMC samples were collected at day 0 and day 28 after the second dose for TCRbeta chain sequencing. The TCR originated in an adult in good health. The material was peripheral blood, obtained on day 0 of AZD1222 vaccination. Recombination connected TRBV28 to TRBJ1-6; the central 8 bases match TRBD1. The CDR3 protein: CASRVDRENSPLHF. The nucleotide sequence is given as TGTGCCAGCAGAGTGGACAGGGAGAATTCACCCCTCCACTTT.